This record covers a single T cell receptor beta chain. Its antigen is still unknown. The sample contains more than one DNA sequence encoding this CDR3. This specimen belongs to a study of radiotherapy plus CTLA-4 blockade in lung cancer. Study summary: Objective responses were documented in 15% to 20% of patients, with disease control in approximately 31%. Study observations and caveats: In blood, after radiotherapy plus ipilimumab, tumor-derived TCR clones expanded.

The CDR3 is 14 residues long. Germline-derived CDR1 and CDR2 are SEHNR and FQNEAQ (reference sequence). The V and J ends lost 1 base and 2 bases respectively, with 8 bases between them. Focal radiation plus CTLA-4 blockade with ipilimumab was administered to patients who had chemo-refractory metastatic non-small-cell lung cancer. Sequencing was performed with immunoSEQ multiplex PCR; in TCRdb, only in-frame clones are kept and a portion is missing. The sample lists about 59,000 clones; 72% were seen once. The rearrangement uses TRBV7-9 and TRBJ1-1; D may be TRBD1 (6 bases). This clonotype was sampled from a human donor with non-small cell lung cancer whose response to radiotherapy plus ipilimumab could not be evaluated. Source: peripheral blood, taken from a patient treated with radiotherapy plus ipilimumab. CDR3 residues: CASSLDRVNTEAFF. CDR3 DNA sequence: TGTGCCAGCAGCTTAGACAGGGTCAACACTGAAGCTTTCTTT.